The source of this T cell receptor beta chain is a study of cytomegalovirus exposure and HLA in healthy donors. Overall study findings and caveats: It is likely that the observed cluster of highly shared sequence variants was a sequencing artifact. Looking again later, the authors saw that most CMV-associated TCR beta chains seemed HLA-restricted. For TCR beta chains, V- and J-gene trimming was later linked to a missense DCLRE1C variant.

Details on this clone: What it binds is unknown.

Use of 60 Vbeta and 13 Jbeta primers characterized the PCR. The protocol was immunoSEQ multiplex PCR, while the TCRdb copy is restricted to in-frame clones and leaves out a portion. The data show 150,000 to 200,000 clones, 81% seen once. This TCR was sampled from a man aged 50-60 years in good health and CMV-seronegative. The sample consisted of PBMCs.

CDR3 DNA: TGTGCCAGCAGCTTAGGCGGGTATGGGCAAGAGACCCAGTACTTC. Protein sequence: CASSLGGYGQETQYF. V gene TRBV7-9 combines with J gene TRBJ2-5; D possibly corresponds to TRBD2 (5 bases). Trimming left V 1 base short and J 2 bases short, with 11 bases between. The CDR3 is 15 amino acids. Germline CDR1 SEHNR, CDR2 FQNEAQ (reference sequence).